This T cell receptor beta chain comes out of a study of blood T cell repertoires in COVID-19. Study overall: Samples representing acute and convalescent COVID-19 were sourced from the United States, Italy and Spain. T cells, B-cell-depleted T cells, or PBMCs supplied cDNA or gDNA.

The germline V gene has CDR1 ENHRY and CDR2 SYGVKD. V lost 7 bases to trimming and J lost 7 bases, with 13 bases between them. The CDR3 has 12 amino acids. Source study methods: How many nucleated cells were present was estimated from reference gene primer amplification. This table comes from immunoSEQ multiplex PCR, and its TCRdb copy is limited to in-frame clones, with some not included. V, J and clone size are those of that table, while D and trimming were read from the DNA. The sample has about 110,000 clones, roughly four fifths seen once. The sequenced material came from peripheral blood. The source of this sequence is a woman in her 70s with acute or convalescent COVID-19. This chain links TRBV10-3 with TRBJ1-2; TRBD1 is a possible D gene (6 bases). CDR3 loop: CAIKQGYGGYTF. CDR3 coding DNA: TGTGCCATCAAACAGGGTTACGGTGGCTACACCTTC.